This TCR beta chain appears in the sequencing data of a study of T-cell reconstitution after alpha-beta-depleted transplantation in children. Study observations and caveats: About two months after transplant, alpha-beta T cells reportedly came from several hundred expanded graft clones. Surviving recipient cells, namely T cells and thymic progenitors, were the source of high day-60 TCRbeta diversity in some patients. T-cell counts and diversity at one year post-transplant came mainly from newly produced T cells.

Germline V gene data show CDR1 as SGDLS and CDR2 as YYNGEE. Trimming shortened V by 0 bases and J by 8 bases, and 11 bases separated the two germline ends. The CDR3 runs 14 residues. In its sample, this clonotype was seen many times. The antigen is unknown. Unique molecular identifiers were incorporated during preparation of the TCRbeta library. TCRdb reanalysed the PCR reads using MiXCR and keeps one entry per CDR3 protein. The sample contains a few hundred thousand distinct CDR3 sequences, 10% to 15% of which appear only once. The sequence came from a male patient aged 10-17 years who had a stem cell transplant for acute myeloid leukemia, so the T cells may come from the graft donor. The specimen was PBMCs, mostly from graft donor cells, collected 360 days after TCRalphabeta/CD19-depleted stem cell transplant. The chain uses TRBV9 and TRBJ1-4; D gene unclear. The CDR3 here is CASSVGYMGEKLFF. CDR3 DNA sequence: TGTGCCAGCAGCGTAGGATATATGGGAGAAAAACTGTTTTTT.